These 32 T cell receptor beta chains were sequenced from one sample in a study of shared T cell receptors in the human thymus. TCRdb keeps only in-frame clones here, not all; method: immunoSEQ multiplex PCR. Of about 710,000 clones in the sample, about 89% were seen once. This sample also appeared in a second study, on human thymus T cells.

Sequencing input: thymocytes. The receptors were gathered from a boy younger than two with a congenital heart defect.

V usage is TRBV14 and J usage is TRBJ1-2; no firm D call. Germline V lookup: CDR1 SGHDN, CDR2 FVKESK. Trimming removed 0 bases at V and 4 bases at J, with 6 bases between. The length of the CDR3 is 13 residues. The CDR3 DNA reads TGTGCCAGCAGCCAAGAGGAGGGCTATGGCTACACCTTC. Translation: CASSQEEGYGYTF.

This clone was detected a few times. The V and J genes are TRBV19 and TRBJ1-5; D possibly corresponds to TRBD1 (6 bases). V was shortened by 3 bases and J by 4 bases, with 16 bases between the two germline ends. The CDR3 runs 16 residues. CDR1 is LNHDA, CDR2 SQIVND, per germline (reference sequence). CDR3 nucleotide sequence: TGTGCCAGTAGTATCAGACCGGGACAACGGAATCAGCCCCAGCATTTT. Its translation: CASSIRPGQRNQPQHF.

The CDR3: CASSSRTGGYEQYF. In nucleotides, the CDR3 is TGTGCCAGCAGCTCCAGGACAGGGGGCTACGAGCAGTACTTC. The chain joins TRBV7-2 to TRBJ2-7, with 10 nucleotides matching TRBD1. CDR1 is SGHTA and CDR2 is FQGNSA in the germline V gene. V shed 4 bases, J shed 3 bases, and the junction held 3 bases outside the gene matches. The CDR3 length is 14 residues.

In this sample, this clone turned up once. CDR3: CASSLVAQRSSGLAQYF. DNA for the CDR3: TGTGCCAGCAGCTTAGTAGCCCAGCGGAGTTCGGGATTGGCCCAGTACTTC. This chain connects TRBV13 to TRBJ2-5, with D perhaps matching TRBD2 (5 bases). Trimming took off 1 base at V and 9 bases at J, with 24 bases between the two ends. Per germline, CDR1 PRHDT and CDR2 FYEKMQ (reference sequence). CDR3 length equals 17 residues.

The rearrangement uses TRBV7-8 and TRBJ1-3, with a possible D match to TRBD1 (5 bases). This CDR3 contains 17 residues. Trimming removed 1 base at V and 2 bases at J, with 15 bases between. Germline CDR1 is SGHVS and CDR2 is FQNEAQ. CDR3 region: CASSLVSRQGPGNTIYF. The CDR3 DNA is TGTGCCAGCAGCTTAGTGTCCCGGCAGGGCCCTGGAAACACCATATATTTT.

The J gene is TRBJ2-5, the V gene TRBV7-9, with TRBD1 matching 7 bases. The CDR3 has 16 amino acids. V lost 4 bases, J lost 2 bases, and 10 bases stayed unmatched. Germline lookup yields CDR1 SEHNR and CDR2 FQNEAQ (reference sequence). CDR3 bases: TGTGCCAGCAGCTCCACCTCGGGACAGAGGCAAGAGACCCAGTACTTC. Its translation is CASSSTSGQRQETQYF.

The table lists this clone with a few counts. The rearrangement joins TRBV7-9 to TRBJ1-5, with TRBD1 identical over 10 bases. The CDR3 has 18 amino acids. Germline CDR1 reads SEHNR; CDR2 reads FQNEAQ (reference sequence). The J segment lost 5 bases and the V segment lost 3 bases, leaving 13 bases of the junction unmatched. CDR3 in amino acids: CASSLSRPDRGLDQPQHF. CDR3 sequence (DNA): TGTGCCAGCAGCTTGTCCCGACCAGACAGGGGGCTAGATCAGCCCCAGCATTTT.

This chain joins TRBV4-3 and TRBJ2-7; D unresolved. The CDR3 covers 17 residues. Germline CDR1 LGHNA, CDR2 YSLEER. Trimming left V 1 base short and J 0 bases short, with 16 bases between. CDR3 DNA sequence: TGCGCCAGCAGCCAAGGCGCAGGCCCTATAAGCTCCTACGAGCAGTACTTC. Translated: CASSQGAGPISSYEQYF.

This clone was picked up a small number of times. This same CDR3 is encoded by further DNA sequences in the sample. This chain links TRBV7-9 with TRBJ1-1; D not certain. The CDR3 is 14 amino acids. Per germline, CDR1 SEHNR and CDR2 FQNEAQ (reference sequence). V lost 2 bases and J 2 bases, leaving 9 bases between the germline ends. The CDR3: CASSLRQGNTEAFF. In DNA, the CDR3 is TGTGCCAGCAGCTTAAGACAAGGTAACACTGAAGCTTTCTTT.

The chain links TRBV27 to TRBJ2-7; D perhaps matches TRBD2 (6 bases). Germline values: CDR1 MNHEY, CDR2 SMNVEV (reference sequence). V was pared by 4 bases and J by 3 bases, with 22 bases between. The CDR3 is made up of 17 amino acids. CDR3 residues: CASSCLRWGSGFYEQYF. CDR3 nucleotides: TGTGCCAGCAGTTGCCTCCGTTGGGGTAGCGGATTCTACGAGCAGTACTTC.

The rearrangement links TRBV6-1 to TRBJ1-2, with D unclear. The CDR3 length is 14 residues. V lost 4 bases to trimming and J lost 6 bases, with 15 bases between them. Germline lookup yields CDR1 MNHNS and CDR2 SASEGT. This CDR3 reads CASSGSSNYDGYTF. The CDR3 bases are TGTGCCAGCAGTGGAAGCAGCAACTATGATGGCTACACCTTC.

The chain is built from TRBV5-1 and TRBJ1-4; TRBD1 matches 8 bases. This CDR3 is 18 amino acids long. V was clipped by 4 bases and J by 3 bases; unmatched bases: 14. Looked up from germline, CDR1 is SGHRS and CDR2 is YFSETQ. CDR3: CASSTHPHRGMANEKLFF. The CDR3 bases are TGCGCCAGCAGCACTCACCCCCACAGGGGGATGGCTAATGAAAAACTGTTTTTT.

The chain uses TRBV4-3 and TRBJ2-7, with TRBD2 as a possible D gene (6 bases). This CDR3 has 16 amino acids. V was cut by 0 bases and J by 3 bases, with 15 bases left in between. Germline CDR1 and CDR2: LGHNA and YSLEER. The CDR3 loop is CASSQDSGGGVYEQYF. In DNA form, the CDR3 reads TGCGCCAGCAGCCAAGATTCCGGCGGAGGGGTCTACGAGCAGTACTTC.

The V gene is TRBV15, the J gene TRBJ2-1; TRBD2 aligns across 9 bases. Germline V lookup: CDR1 LNHNV, CDR2 YYDKDF (reference sequence). J was trimmed by 3 bases and V by 2 bases; bases with no gene match: 2. The length of the CDR3 is 15 residues. The CDR3 protein is CATSRLAGNYNEQFF. The CDR3 DNA is TGTGCCACCAGCAGACTAGCGGGGAACTACAATGAGCAGTTCTTC.

This rearrangement joins TRBV5-1 to TRBJ2-1, with D perhaps TRBD2 (6 bases). The germline V and J ends were trimmed by 5 bases and 2 bases, with 17 bases remaining between them. In germline, CDR1 is SGHRS, CDR2 YFSETQ. CDR3 length: 16 residues. CDR3 in DNA: TGCGCCAGCAGTCCGGGGAGGCTCCTCCCCTACAATGAGCAGTTCTTC. Translating it yields CASSPGRLLPYNEQFF.

The chain is built from TRBV19 and TRBJ2-1; TRBD1 aligns across 8 bases. Germline V gene sequence: CDR1 LNHDA, CDR2 SQIVND (reference sequence). The length of the CDR3 is 15 residues. Trimming at V came to 2 bases and at J to 6 bases, leaving 6 bases not matched to a gene. The CDR3, as DNA: TGTGCCAGTAGTATATCTGGACAGGGTTGCAATGAGCAGTTCTTC. As protein: CASSISGQGCNEQFF.

V usage is TRBV4-2 and J usage is TRBJ1-1, with 10 bases lining up with TRBD1. Germline V gives CDR1 LGHNA, CDR2 YNFKEQ. V lost 6 bases and J lost 1; bases outside the gene matches: 11. The CDR3 has 17 amino acids. DNA for the CDR3: TGTGCCAGCAGTTGCAACCGGACAGGGGGGTGGAACACTGAAGCTTTCTTT. Translated: CASSCNRTGGWNTEAFF.

CDR3 sequence reads: CASGEGLAGGTGELFF. The CDR3 DNA reads as TGTGCCAGTGGGGAGGGACTAGCGGGGGGCACCGGGGAGCTGTTTTTT. The rearrangement links TRBV19 to TRBJ2-2, with TRBD2 matching over 15 bases. J lost 4 bases, V lost 8 bases, and 5 bases had no gene match. The CDR3 is 16 residues long. CDR1 and CDR2 from the germline V gene are LNHDA and SQIVND (reference sequence).

The J gene is TRBJ1-1, the V gene TRBV20-1; D unresolved. V gave up 3 bases and J gave up 4 bases, with 6 bases separating them. Germline CDR1 is DFQATT and CDR2 is SNEGSKA (reference sequence). This CDR3 comprises 11 residues. The CDR3 is CSARSSTEAFF. In DNA form, the CDR3 reads TGCAGTGCTAGGTCGAGCACTGAAGCTTTCTTT.

V is TRBV25-1 and J is TRBJ1-4; D gene ambiguous. CDR1 MGHDK and CDR2 SYGVNS come from the germline V gene. This CDR3 spans 13 amino acids. With 4 bases removed from V and 6 bases from J, the gap between germline ends came to 9 bases. The CDR3 DNA is TGTGCCAGCAGTGTCGGTTCGGATGAAAAACTGTTTTTT. Its translation is CASSVGSDEKLFF.

The V call is TRBV6-1, the J call TRBJ2-7; D not certain. The CDR3 spans 10 residues. Germline values: CDR1 MNHNS, CDR2 SASEGT. V lost 6 bases and J 4 bases, leaving 4 bases between the germline ends. The CDR3 bases are TGTGCCAGCAGGACTTACGAGCAGTACTTC. It yields the protein CASRTYEQYF.

This clone was detected only once. The J gene is TRBJ2-2, the V gene TRBV5-4; no reliable D call. CDR1 SGHNT and CDR2 YYREEE come from the germline V gene (reference sequence). Trimming removed 0 bases at V and 4 bases at J, with 7 bases between. The CDR3 spans 14 residues. The CDR3 reads CASSLVEATGELFF. CDR3 sequence (DNA): TGTGCCAGCAGCTTGGTCGAGGCCACCGGGGAGCTGTTTTTT.

The rearrangement links TRBV27 to TRBJ2-7, with TRBD2 as a possible D gene (5 bases). Germline assignment: CDR1 MNHEY and CDR2 SMNVEV (reference sequence). The V and J ends lost 5 bases and 2 bases respectively, with 13 bases between them. The CDR3 length is 14 residues. CDR3 in DNA: TGTGCCAGCAGTGGCCCGGGGTCGGCCTACGAGCAGTACTTC. The encoded protein is CASSGPGSAYEQYF.

The V gene is TRBV7-2, the J gene TRBJ2-1; 7 nucleotides line up with TRBD2. Per the germline V gene, CDR1 is SGHTA and CDR2 is FQGNSA. The CDR3 consists of 14 residues. V lost 5 bases and J lost 6; bases outside the gene matches: 7. The CDR3 coding sequence is TGTGCCAGCAGCCAAACTAGCGAGAGCAATGAGCAGTTCTTC. This codes for CASSQTSESNEQFF.

V and J are TRBV7-9 and TRBJ1-1; possible D gene TRBD1, 6 bases. This CDR3 has 15 residues. The germline V gene encodes CDR1 SEHNR and CDR2 FQNEAQ (reference sequence). V was cut by 3 bases and J by 4 bases, with 15 bases left in between. CDR3 nucleotide sequence: TGTGCCAGCAGCTTGGGGGGGGAGGGGGTCACTGAAGCTTTCTTT. Its protein product is CASSLGGEGVTEAFF. The full variable domain, its missing parts supplied by reference TRBV7-9 and TRBJ1-1, is DTGVSQNPRHKITKRGQNVTFRCDPISEHNRLYWYRQTLGQGPEFLTYFQNEAQLEKSRLLSDRFSAERPKGSFSTLEIQRTEQGDSAMYLCASSLGGEGVTEAFFGQGTRLTVV.

The gene calls are TRBV6-9 and TRBJ1-1; TRBD1 aligns across 9 bases. Trimming at V came to 3 bases and at J to 4 bases, leaving 3 bases not matched to a gene. Germline lookup yields CDR1 MNHGY and CDR2 SVAAGI. The CDR3 is 14 amino acids. The CDR3 sequence: CASSYRTGATEAFF. CDR3 bases: TGTGCCAGCAGTTACAGGACAGGGGCCACTGAAGCTTTCTTT.

This chain links TRBV5-6 with TRBJ2-1, with D possibly TRBD2 on 6 matching bases. Germline loops: CDR1 SGHDT, CDR2 YYEEEE. The germline V and J ends were trimmed by 3 bases and 2 bases, with 9 bases remaining between them. This CDR3 is 14 amino acids long. The CDR3 spells CASSSGLTYNEQFF. CDR3 nucleotides: TGTGCCAGCAGCTCAGGACTAACCTACAATGAGCAGTTCTTC. Full variable domain (remainder filled in from reference TRBV5-6 and TRBJ2-1): DAGVTQSPTHLIKTRGQQVTLRCSPKSGHDTVSWYQQALGQGPQFIFQYYEEEERQRGNFPDRFSGHQFPNYSSELNVNALLLGDSALYLCASSSGLTYNEQFFGPGTRLTVL.

This clone was detected only a few times. This CDR3 is CASSLGLADSTDTQYF. DNA of the CDR3: TGTGCCAGCAGCTTAGGACTAGCAGATAGCACAGATACGCAGTATTTT. The rearrangement uses TRBV7-6 and TRBJ2-3; TRBD2 matches at 7 bases. V dropped 1 base and J dropped 0; count of bases not matched to a gene: 4. Germline lookup yields CDR1 SGHVS and CDR2 FNYEAQ. CDR3 length equals 16 residues. The full variable domain, in which reference TRBV7-6 and TRBJ2-3 provide the parts outside the CDR3, is GAGVSQSPRYKVTKRGQDVALRCDPISGHVSLYWYRQALGQGPEFLTYFNYEAQQDKSGLPNDRFSAERPEGSISTLTIQRTEQRDSAMYRCASSLGLADSTDTQYFGPGTRLTVL.

The chain uses TRBV7-9 and TRBJ2-5; TRBD2 might be the D (6 bases). V gave up 2 bases and J gave up 4 bases, with 8 bases separating them. The CDR3 contains 13 residues. Germline V CDR1 and CDR2: SEHNR, FQNEAQ (reference sequence). The CDR3 is CASSLKGGETQYF. In DNA, the CDR3 is TGTGCCAGCAGCTTAAAGGGAGGAGAGACCCAGTACTTC.

V and J are TRBV28 and TRBJ1-1, with D tentatively TRBD1 (6 bases). Trimming shortened V by 5 bases and J by 0 bases, and 10 bases separated the two germline ends. The CDR3 loop spans 14 amino acids. CDR1 and CDR2 (germline): MDHEN, SYDVKM. The DNA for the CDR3 is TGTGCCAGCAGTAGGACAGCTTTGAACACTGAAGCTTTCTTT. Amino acids: CASSRTALNTEAFF.

The V gene is TRBV19, the J gene TRBJ2-5; no clear D gene. Germline loops: CDR1 LNHDA, CDR2 SQIVND (reference sequence). V was shortened by 5 bases and J by 5 bases, with 12 bases between the two germline ends. The CDR3 runs 13 residues. The DNA of the CDR3 is TGTGCCAGTAGTTCGTCCCTCAGGGAGACCCAGTACTTC. Encoded protein: CASSSSLRETQYF.

For this clone: Other DNA sequences in this sample translate to the same CDR3. The genes are TRBV10-1 and TRBJ1-1; no clear D gene. Trimming removed 4 bases from V and 1 base from J, with 7 bases in between. The CDR3 is 13 amino acids. Germline V gives CDR1 WNHNN, CDR2 SYGVQD (reference sequence). As DNA, the CDR3 is TGCGCCAGCAGTGGTGACAAGAACACTGAAGCTTTCTTT. Amino acid sequence: CASSGDKNTEAFF.